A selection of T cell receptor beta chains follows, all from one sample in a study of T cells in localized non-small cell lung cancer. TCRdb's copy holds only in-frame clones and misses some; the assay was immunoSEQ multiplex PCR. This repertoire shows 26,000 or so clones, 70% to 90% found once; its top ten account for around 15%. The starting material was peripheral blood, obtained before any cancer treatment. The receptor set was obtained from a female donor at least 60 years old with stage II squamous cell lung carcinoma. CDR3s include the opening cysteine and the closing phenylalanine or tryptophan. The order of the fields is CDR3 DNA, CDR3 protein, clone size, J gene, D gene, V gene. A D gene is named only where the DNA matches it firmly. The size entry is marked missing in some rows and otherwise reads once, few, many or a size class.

CDR3 DNA: TGTGCCAGCAGCCATGGGGAGGCCAGCTCTGGGGCCAACGTCCTGACTTTC
CDR3 protein: CASSHGEASSGANVLTF
clone size: NA
J gene: TRBJ2-6
D gene: NA
V gene: TRBV11-1

CDR3 DNA: TGTGCCAGCAGTCGAACACGGAACACTGAAGCTTTCTTT
CDR3 protein: CASSRTRNTEAFF
clone size: NA
J gene: TRBJ1-1
D gene: NA
V gene: TRBV28

CDR3 DNA: TGCGCCAGCAGCCAAGATTTGCAGGGGTCCTCTGGAAACACCATATATTTT
CDR3 protein: CASSQDLQGSSGNTIYF
clone size: once
J gene: TRBJ1-3
D gene: NA
V gene: TRBV4-3

CDR3 DNA: TGTGCCAGCAGTGATTGGGTCGGGGTAAATTCACCCCTCCACTTT
CDR3 protein: CASSDWVGVNSPLHF
clone size: NA
J gene: TRBJ1-6
D gene: NA
V gene: TRBV6-1

CDR3 DNA: TGTGCCAGCAGTTTACCCTCCCCCTATACGCAGTATTTT
CDR3 protein: CASSLPSPYTQYF
clone size: NA
J gene: TRBJ2-3
D gene: NA
V gene: TRBV28

CDR3 DNA: TGTGCCAGCTCACCCAAAAGTACTTCCTACGAGCAGTACTTC
CDR3 protein: CASSPKSTSYEQYF
clone size: NA
J gene: TRBJ2-7
D gene: NA
V gene: TRBV18

CDR3 DNA: TGTGCCAGCTCACCTCCTCTAGCGGGAGAGGGGAATGAGCAGTTCTTC
CDR3 protein: CASSPPLAGEGNEQFF
clone size: NA
J gene: TRBJ2-1
D gene: TRBD2
V gene: TRBV18

CDR3 DNA: TGTGCCAGCAGCTTAGTAGCGGGAGCAGGCGGCACCGGGGAGCTGTTTTTT
CDR3 protein: CASSLVAGAGGTGELFF
clone size: NA
J gene: TRBJ2-2
D gene: TRBD2
V gene: TRBV7-8

CDR3 DNA: TGCGCCAGCAGCCAAGCCCGGGGGGTTGGAGAGACCCAGTACTTC
CDR3 protein: CASSQARGVGETQYF
clone size: once
J gene: TRBJ2-5
D gene: TRBD2
V gene: TRBV4-1

CDR3 DNA: TGTGCCAGCTTCCAAGGGGGGGGGTTCACAGATACGCAGTATTTT
CDR3 protein: CASFQGGGFTDTQYF
clone size: once
J gene: TRBJ2-3
D gene: NA
V gene: TRBV7-9

CDR3 DNA: TGTGCCAGCAGTTGGACACCCTCGAACACTGAAGCTTTCTTT
CDR3 protein: CASSWTPSNTEAFF
clone size: NA
J gene: TRBJ1-1
D gene: NA
V gene: TRBV6-6

CDR3 DNA: TGTGCCAGCAGCTTAGGGCTCACCGGAGAGCAGTTCTTC
CDR3 protein: CASSLGLTGEQFF
clone size: NA
J gene: TRBJ2-1
D gene: NA
V gene: TRBV7-2

CDR3 DNA: TGCGCCAGCAGCTTGTTCGGGACAGGGGCCCAAGAGACCCAGTACTTC
CDR3 protein: CASSLFGTGAQETQYF
clone size: NA
J gene: TRBJ2-5
D gene: TRBD1
V gene: TRBV5-1

CDR3 DNA: TGTGCCAGCAGCTTGGGGACTGGAAACACCATATATTTT
CDR3 protein: CASSLGTGNTIYF
clone size: NA
J gene: TRBJ1-3
D gene: NA
V gene: TRBV5-4